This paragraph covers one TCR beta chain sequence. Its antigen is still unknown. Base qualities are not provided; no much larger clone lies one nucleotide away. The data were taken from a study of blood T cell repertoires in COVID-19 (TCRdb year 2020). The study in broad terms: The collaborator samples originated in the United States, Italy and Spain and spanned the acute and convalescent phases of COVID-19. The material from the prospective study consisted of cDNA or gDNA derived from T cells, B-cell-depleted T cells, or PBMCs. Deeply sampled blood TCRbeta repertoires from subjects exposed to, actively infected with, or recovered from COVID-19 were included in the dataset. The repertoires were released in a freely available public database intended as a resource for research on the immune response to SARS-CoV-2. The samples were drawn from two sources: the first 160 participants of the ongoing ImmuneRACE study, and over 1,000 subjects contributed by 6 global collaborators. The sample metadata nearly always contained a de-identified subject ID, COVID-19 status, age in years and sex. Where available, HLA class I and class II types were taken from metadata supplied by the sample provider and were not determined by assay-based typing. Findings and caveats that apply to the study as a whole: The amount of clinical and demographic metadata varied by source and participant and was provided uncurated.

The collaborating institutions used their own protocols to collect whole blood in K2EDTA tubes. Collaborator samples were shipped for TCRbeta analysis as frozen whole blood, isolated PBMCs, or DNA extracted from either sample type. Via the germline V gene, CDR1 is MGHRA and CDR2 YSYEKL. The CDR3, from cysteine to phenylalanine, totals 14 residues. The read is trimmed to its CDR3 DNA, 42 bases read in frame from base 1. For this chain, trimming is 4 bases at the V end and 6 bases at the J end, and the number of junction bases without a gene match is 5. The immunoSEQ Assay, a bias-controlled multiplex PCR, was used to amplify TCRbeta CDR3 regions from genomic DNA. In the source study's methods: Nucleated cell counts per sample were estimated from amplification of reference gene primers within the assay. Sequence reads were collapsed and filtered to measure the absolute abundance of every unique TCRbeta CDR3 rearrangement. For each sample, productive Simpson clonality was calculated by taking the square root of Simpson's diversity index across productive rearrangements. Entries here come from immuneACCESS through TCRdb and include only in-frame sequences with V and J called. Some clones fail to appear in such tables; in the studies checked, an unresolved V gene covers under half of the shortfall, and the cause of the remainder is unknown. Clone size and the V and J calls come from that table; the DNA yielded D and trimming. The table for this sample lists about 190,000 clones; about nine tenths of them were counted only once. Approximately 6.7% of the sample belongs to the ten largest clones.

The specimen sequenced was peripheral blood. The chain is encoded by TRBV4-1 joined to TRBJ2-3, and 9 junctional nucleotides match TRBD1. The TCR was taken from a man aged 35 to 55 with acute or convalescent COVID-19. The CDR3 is CASSPSDRGDTQYF. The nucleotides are TGCGCCAGCAGCCCCTCCGACAGGGGGGATACGCAGTATTTT.